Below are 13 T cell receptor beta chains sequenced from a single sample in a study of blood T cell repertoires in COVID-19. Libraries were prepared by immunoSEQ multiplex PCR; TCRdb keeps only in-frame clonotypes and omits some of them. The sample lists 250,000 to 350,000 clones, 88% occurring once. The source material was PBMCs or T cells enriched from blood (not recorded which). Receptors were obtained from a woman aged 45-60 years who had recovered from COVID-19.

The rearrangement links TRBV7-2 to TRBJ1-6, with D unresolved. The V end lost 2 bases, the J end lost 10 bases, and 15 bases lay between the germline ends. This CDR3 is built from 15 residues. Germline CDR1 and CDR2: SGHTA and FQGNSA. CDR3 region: CASSLNVAGFSPLHF. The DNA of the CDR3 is TGTGCCAGCAGCTTAAATGTTGCGGGTTTCTCACCCCTCCACTTT.

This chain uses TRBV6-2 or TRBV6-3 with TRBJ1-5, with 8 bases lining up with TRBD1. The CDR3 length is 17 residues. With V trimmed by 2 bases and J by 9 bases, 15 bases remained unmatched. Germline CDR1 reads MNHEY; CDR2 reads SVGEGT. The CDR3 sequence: CASSYPKTGAQGWPQHF. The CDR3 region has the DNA TGTGCCAGCAGTTACCCCAAGACAGGGGCCCAGGGATGGCCCCAGCATTTT.

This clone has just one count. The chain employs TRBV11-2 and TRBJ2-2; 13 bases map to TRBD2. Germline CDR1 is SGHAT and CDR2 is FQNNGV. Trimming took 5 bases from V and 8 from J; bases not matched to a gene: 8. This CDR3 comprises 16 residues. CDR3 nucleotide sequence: TGTGCCAGCAGCCCCGGACTAGCGGGAGTTACTGGGGAGCTGTTTTTT. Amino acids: CASSPGLAGVTGELFF.

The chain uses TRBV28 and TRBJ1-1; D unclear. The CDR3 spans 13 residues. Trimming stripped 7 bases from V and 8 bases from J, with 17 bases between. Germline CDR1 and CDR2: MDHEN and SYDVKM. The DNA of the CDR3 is TGTGCCAGCACAAACAGCTATAGGAACGAAGCTTTCTTT. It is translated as CASTNSYRNEAFF.

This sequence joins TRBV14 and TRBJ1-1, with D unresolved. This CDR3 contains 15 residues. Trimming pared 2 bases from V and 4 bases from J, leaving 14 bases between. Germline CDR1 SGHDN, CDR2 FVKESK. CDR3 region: CASSQRSFGGTEAFF. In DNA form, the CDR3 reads TGTGCCAGCAGCCAACGGAGCTTTGGAGGCACTGAAGCTTTCTTT.

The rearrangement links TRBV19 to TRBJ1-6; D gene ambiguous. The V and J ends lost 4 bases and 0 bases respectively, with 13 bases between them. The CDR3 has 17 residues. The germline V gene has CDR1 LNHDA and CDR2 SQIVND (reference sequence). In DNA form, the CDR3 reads TGTGCCAGTAGTAGGACGGACGGGAGCTCCTATAATTCACCCCTCCACTTT. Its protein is CASSRTDGSSYNSPLHF.

The CDR3 here is CASSLPGQGVLSYTF. CDR3 nucleotide sequence: TGTGCCAGCAGCTTACCCGGACAGGGGGTACTAAGCTACACCTTC. J is TRBJ1-2 and V is TRBV7-9; 10 nucleotides align to TRBD1. The CDR3 is 15 amino acids. From germline, CDR1 is SEHNR and CDR2 FQNEAQ (reference sequence). V lost 2 bases to trimming and J lost 9 bases; unmatched junction nucleotides: 9.

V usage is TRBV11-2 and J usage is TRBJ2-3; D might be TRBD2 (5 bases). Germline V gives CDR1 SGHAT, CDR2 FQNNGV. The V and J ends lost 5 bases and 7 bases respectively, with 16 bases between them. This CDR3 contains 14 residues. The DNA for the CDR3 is TGTGCCAGCAGCCCTTCAGCTAGCTGGAATACGCAGTATTTT. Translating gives CASSPSASWNTQYF.

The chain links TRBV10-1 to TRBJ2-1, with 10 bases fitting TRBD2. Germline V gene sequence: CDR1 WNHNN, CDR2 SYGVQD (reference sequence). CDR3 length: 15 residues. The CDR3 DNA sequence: TGCTCCACTCCAGCTGAGACTAGCGGGTACGATGAGCAGTTCTTC. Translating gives CSTPAETSGYDEQFF.

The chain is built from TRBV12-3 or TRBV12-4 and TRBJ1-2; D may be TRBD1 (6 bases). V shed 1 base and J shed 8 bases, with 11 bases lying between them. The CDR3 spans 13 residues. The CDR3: CASSLGLGHGYTF. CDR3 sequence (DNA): TGTGCCAGCAGTTTAGGCCTGGGACACGGCTACACCTTC.

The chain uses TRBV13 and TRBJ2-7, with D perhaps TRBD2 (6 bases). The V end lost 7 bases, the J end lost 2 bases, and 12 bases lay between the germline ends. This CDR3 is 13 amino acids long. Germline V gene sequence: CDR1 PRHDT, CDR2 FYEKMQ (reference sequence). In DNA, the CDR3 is TGTGCCAGCACTGAGGGACTGGCCTACGAGCAGTACTTC. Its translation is CASTEGLAYEQYF.

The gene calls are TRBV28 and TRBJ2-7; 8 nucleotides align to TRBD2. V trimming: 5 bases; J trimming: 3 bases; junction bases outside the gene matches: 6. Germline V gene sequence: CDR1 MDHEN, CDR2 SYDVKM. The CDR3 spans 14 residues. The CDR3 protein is CASSISGANYEQYF. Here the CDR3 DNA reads TGTGCCAGCAGTATTAGCGGGGCTAACTACGAGCAGTACTTC.

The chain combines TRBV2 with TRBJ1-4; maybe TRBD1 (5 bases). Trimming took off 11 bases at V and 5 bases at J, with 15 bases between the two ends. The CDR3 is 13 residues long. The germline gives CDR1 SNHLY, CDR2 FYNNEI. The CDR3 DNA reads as TGTGCCGGCGGGGTACAGGTGAATGAAAAACTGTTTTTT. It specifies CAGGVQVNEKLFF.